These 22 T cell receptor beta chains originate from one sample sequenced in a study of tumor-infiltrating lymphocytes in localized non-small cell lung cancer. Only in-frame clones appear in the TCRdb table, and some are missing; sequencing was by immunoSEQ multiplex PCR. The sample holds around 24,000 clones, approximately 64% seen once. The material sequenced was lung tumor tissue. The origin of the receptors is a human donor with non-small cell lung cancer.

This clone was detected a few times. This chain links TRBV2 with TRBJ2-6; D remains ambiguous. The germline CDR1 and CDR2 sequences are SNHLY and FYNNEI. The CDR3 runs 13 residues. V gave up 7 bases and J gave up 2 bases, with 6 bases separating them. This CDR3 reads CASTFAGANVLTF. CDR3 DNA sequence: TGTGCCAGCACGTTTGCTGGGGCCAACGTCCTGACTTTC.

This chain connects TRBV14 to TRBJ2-5; TRBD1 might be the D (6 bases). V was cut by 5 bases and J by 4 bases, with 11 bases left in between. CDR3 length: 13 residues. The germline V gene has CDR1 SGHDN and CDR2 FVKESK. The CDR3 sequence is CASSIGQLETQYF. As DNA, the CDR3 is TGTGCCAGCAGCATTGGACAGCTAGAGACCCAGTACTTC.

In this sample, this clone turned up a few times. The chain is built from TRBV19 and TRBJ1-3; D gene ambiguous. The CDR3 runs to 12 residues. Trimming took off 7 bases at V and 1 base at J, with 5 bases between the two ends. The germline gives CDR1 LNHDA, CDR2 SQIVND (reference sequence). For the CDR3, the DNA is TGTGCCAGTAAACTTTCTGGAAACACCATATATTTT. Translation: CASKLSGNTIYF.

This chain links TRBV20-1 with TRBJ2-5; no firm D call. Germline V gene lookup returns CDR1 DFQATT and CDR2 SNEGSKA (reference sequence). Deletions cut 4 bases from V and 0 bases from J, with 3 bases between. The CDR3 length is 11 residues. The CDR3 sequence is CSATYQETQYF. The CDR3 coding sequence is TGCAGTGCTACATACCAAGAGACCCAGTACTTC.

This clone was counted only a few times. The chain links TRBV11-2 to TRBJ2-3, with 8 bases matching TRBD2. The CDR3 consists of 15 residues. Trimming removed 6 bases from V and 4 bases from J; junction bases left unmatched: 9. CDR1 is SGHAT, CDR2 FQNNGV, per germline. The CDR3 loop is CASRLSGSPPDTQYF. As DNA, the CDR3 is TGTGCCAGCAGACTAAGCGGGAGCCCCCCAGATACGCAGTATTTT.

The chain joins TRBV7-9 to TRBJ1-1; D uncertain. V was clipped by 5 bases and J by 1 base, with 8 bases between them. This CDR3 has 13 residues. The germline gives CDR1 SEHNR, CDR2 FQNEAQ (reference sequence). CDR3 bases: TGTGCCAGCAGCCCGTCAACGAACACTGAAGCTTTCTTT. The encoded protein is CASSPSTNTEAFF.

The chain carries TRBV5-1 and TRBJ2-4; TRBD1 agrees at 10 bases. Trimming at V came to 0 bases and at J to 0 bases, leaving 9 bases not matched to a gene. The germline CDR1 and CDR2 sequences are SGHRS and YFSETQ. The CDR3 is 19 amino acids. The CDR3 loop is CASSLGPGQGGVAKNIQYF. CDR3 coding DNA: TGCGCCAGCAGCTTGGGTCCCGGACAGGGGGGGGTAGCCAAAAACATTCAGTACTTC.

Points on this clone: The same CDR3 also results from other DNA sequences found in this sample. The genes are TRBV5-1 and TRBJ1-5; D gene unclear. The V gene's germline CDR1 is SGHRS and CDR2 YFSETQ. Deletions cut 0 bases from V and 3 bases from J, with 7 bases between. This CDR3 has 14 residues. CDR3 residues: CASSLGRDNQPQHF. Here the CDR3 DNA reads TGCGCCAGCAGCTTGGGTAGGGACAATCAGCCCCAGCATTTT.

This clone was recorded once. The CDR3 DNA reads as TGCGCCAGCAGCCCCGAGAATGGACTAGCGGAACAAGAGACCCAGTACTTC. It yields the protein CASSPENGLAEQETQYF. This chain joins TRBV5-1 and TRBJ2-5; 10 bases align to TRBD2. Germline V CDR1 and CDR2: SGHRS, YFSETQ. J lost 2 bases, V lost 4 bases, and 11 bases had no gene match. The CDR3 is 17 residues long.

V and J are TRBV6-6 and TRBJ1-1; TRBD1 matches at 12 bases. CDR1 and CDR2 from the germline V gene are MNHNY and SVGAGI (reference sequence). V shed 8 bases and J 5 bases; nucleotides not matched to a gene: 6. The CDR3 runs 14 residues. In nucleotides, the CDR3 is TGTGCCAGCCGAAGGGGACAGGGGGCAACTGAAGCTTTCTTT. Its protein product is CASRRGQGATEAFF.

J is TRBJ2-7 and V is TRBV5-5; tentatively, D is TRBD2 (6 bases). V was pared by 2 bases and J by 0 bases, with 12 bases between. CDR3 length: 15 amino acids. The germline CDR1 and CDR2 sequences are SGHKS and YYEKEE (reference sequence). The CDR3 sequence: CASSLSGFGSYEQYF. CDR3 nucleotides: TGTGCCAGCAGCTTAAGCGGGTTTGGCTCCTACGAGCAGTACTTC.

The chain is built from TRBV19 and TRBJ1-1; 11 bases line up with TRBD1. The germline CDR1 and CDR2 sequences are LNHDA and SQIVND (reference sequence). The length of the CDR3 is 13 residues. V shed 5 bases, J shed 7 bases, and the junction held 3 bases outside the gene matches. CDR3 in DNA: TGTGCCAGTAGTGGACAGGGGGCTGTTGAAGCTTTCTTT. Translation: CASSGQGAVEAFF.

V is TRBV7-2 and J is TRBJ2-7; D is ambiguous. In germline, CDR1 is SGHTA, CDR2 FQGNSA. The V and J ends lost 7 bases and 3 bases respectively, with 10 bases between them. The CDR3 sequence is 12 residues long. CDR3 loop: CASNKLRYEQYF. The CDR3 DNA reads TGTGCCAGCAACAAACTTCGCTACGAGCAGTACTTC.

The rearrangement uses TRBV5-4 and TRBJ2-1; 9 bases agree with TRBD2. CDR1 and CDR2 (germline): SGHNT, YYREEE (reference sequence). The CDR3 totals 15 residues. Trimming took 1 base from V and 4 from J; bases not matched to a gene: 3. DNA of the CDR3: TGTGCCAGCAGCTTGAAAGCGGGGGGTTACAATGAGCAGTTCTTC. The encoded protein is CASSLKAGGYNEQFF.

The V and J genes are TRBV7-3 and TRBJ2-1; 11 bases map to TRBD2. Trimming took 5 bases from V and 3 from J; bases not matched to a gene: 3. CDR3 length equals 15 residues. Germline CDR1 reads SGHTA; CDR2 reads FQGTGA. The CDR3 is CASSLGTSGYNEQFF. The CDR3 region has the DNA TGTGCCAGCAGCCTCGGGACTAGCGGCTACAATGAGCAGTTCTTC.

This clone showed up just a few times. V and J are TRBV5-1 and TRBJ2-5; TRBD1 aligns across 8 bases. Per the germline V gene, CDR1 is SGHRS and CDR2 is YFSETQ. Unmatched junction bases numbered 5, after V lost 0 bases and J lost 4 bases. The CDR3 totals 15 residues. CDR3 sequence (DNA): TGCGCCAGCAGCTTGGGAGGACAGGGAACAGAGACCCAGTACTTC. Its translation: CASSLGGQGTETQYF.

The chain uses TRBV6-1 and TRBJ1-5; possibly TRBD1 for D (5 bases). CDR1 MNHNS and CDR2 SASEGT come from the germline V gene. The V gene lost 0 bases and the J gene lost 5 bases, with 8 bases spanning the gap. The CDR3 is made up of 14 amino acids. The CDR3 protein is CASSEAWGYQPQHF. CDR3 DNA sequence: TGTGCCAGCAGTGAAGCTTGGGGGTATCAGCCCCAGCATTTT.

The rearrangement joins TRBV6-1 to TRBJ1-4, with 9 bases lining up with TRBD1. This CDR3 comprises 18 residues. Trimming cost V 2 bases and J 8 bases; bases outside gene matches: 15. Per the germline V gene, CDR1 is MNHNS and CDR2 is SASEGT. DNA of the CDR3: TGTGCCAGCAGTGAACGTCTCGATTTAACAGGGGGCAAGGAAAAACTGTTTTTT. It yields the protein CASSERLDLTGGKEKLFF.

This clone was detected only a few times. V usage is TRBV7-6 and J usage is TRBJ2-1, with 11 bases that match TRBD2. This CDR3 has 15 residues. Germline values: CDR1 SGHVS, CDR2 FNYEAQ. V trimming: 2 bases; J trimming: 13 bases; junction bases outside the gene matches: 10. The CDR3 is CASSLRLAGPGPQFF. The CDR3 DNA follows: TGTGCCAGCAGCTTAAGACTAGCGGGACCCGGACCACAGTTCTTC.

This chain uses TRBV5-1 with TRBJ2-2, with 11 positions matching TRBD2. The ends lost 1 base at V and 5 bases at J; junction bases unmatched: 1. CDR1 and CDR2 (germline): SGHRS, YFSETQ. The CDR3 spans 15 residues. The CDR3 region has the DNA TGCGCCAGCAGCTTGCTAGCGGGAGGTACCGGGGAGCTGTTTTTT. Translation gives CASSLLAGGTGELFF.

The table lists this clone with a count of one. The chain is built from TRBV5-6 and TRBJ2-5; TRBD1 is a possible D gene (5 bases). Trimming removed 4 bases from V and 4 bases from J, with 11 bases in between. There are 13 residues in the CDR3. Germline V gene data show CDR1 as SGHDT and CDR2 as YYEEEE. The DNA of the CDR3 is TGTGCCAGCAGCGTTAGGGGTCCAGAGACCCAGTACTTC. Residues: CASSVRGPETQYF.

The chain links TRBV15 to TRBJ1-4; the D is unclear. The CDR3 is made up of 14 amino acids. Trimming removed 8 bases from V and 1 base from J, with 11 bases in between. Germline V gives CDR1 LNHNV, CDR2 YYDKDF (reference sequence). As DNA, the CDR3 is TGTGCCACCTCCCCGGGGATAACTAATGAAAAACTGTTTTTT. Amino acids: CATSPGITNEKLFF.